One T cell receptor beta chain is described in this entry. Its cognate antigen has yet to be identified. Within one base of it there is no much larger clone, and no base qualities were kept. The sample is drawn from a study of T cell responses to AZD1222 COVID-19 vaccine (dated by TCRdb to about 2021). In the study overall: A total of just over 230 trial participants underwent TCR sequencing, of whom around 210 had received two doses of AZD1222 and approximately 26 had received two doses of the MenACWY control vaccine. Trial participants were enrolled into age subgroups of 18-55, 56-69 and 70-plus years, which contained approximately 150, 28 and 58 TCR-sequenced participants, respectively. Summary of the overall study and its limitations: After two AZD1222 doses, spike-specific TCR breadth and depth were significantly higher than at day 0 and than in MenACWY recipients. Only five to seven AZD1222 recipients were SARS-CoV-2 seropositive at baseline, limiting conclusions about previously exposed vaccinees. Because no day 14 peak-response samples were available, the repertoires could be characterized only after the peak T cell response. In the small 56-69-year group, the increase in depth fell short of significance, most likely because of low power. Vaccine-associated CD4 TCRs spanned the whole spike protein, with dominant responses in regions 160-218 and 743-854. Participants were mostly white British, with more females than males. The authors suggested clonal diversity may have been underestimated. Reportedly, almost half of the unique spike-specific TCRs recognized epitopes lying outside the regions that are mutated in the B.1.351 and B.1.1.7 variants.

The time point label on this specimen signifies: baseline before first vaccination. Sample treatment or condition, as interpreted from the label and publication: meningococcal conjugate vaccine given as trial control. Samples from vaccinated people were obtained from the UK trials COV001 and COV002, which included a single-blind randomized controlled phase 2/3 trial of AZD1222 (ChAdOx1 nCoV-19) in healthy adults. For TCRbeta chain sequencing, PBMC samples from trial participants were taken at day 0 and at day 28 after the second dose. The germline V gene (reference sequence) specifies LNHNV as CDR1 and YYDKDF as CDR2. The CDR3 numbers 20 residues from cysteine through phenylalanine. Only the CDR3 region is kept as DNA, spanning 60 bases read in frame from base 1. V is reduced by 0 bases and J by 9 bases, leaving a spacing of 30 bases between them. The CDR3 regions of human TCRbeta chains were subjected to immunosequencing. Processing in the source paper ran as follows. TCRs in the repertoires were matched against a reference library of SARS-CoV-2-specific TCRs that had been generated with the MIRA antigen-specificity platform. Breadth meant the fraction of unique TCRs that were SARS-CoV-2-associated, whereas depth meant the fraction of total T cells that were SARS-CoV-2-associated. Using the MIRA data, each spike-specific TCR was assigned both to the spike region to which the TCR was reactive and to a CD4 or CD8 class. Log10-transformed breadth and depth values were compared by one-way ANOVA with Sidak's multiple comparisons tests. The table comes from immuneACCESS by way of TCRdb, which keeps in-frame sequences with V and J called. Part of the clones is missing from these tables; in studies checked, under half for an unresolved V gene and the rest for unknown reasons. Clonal size and the V and J genes are those of that table, whereas D and trimming came from the DNA. The sample table contains approximately 140,000 clones; only one count was recorded for 75% to 90% of them. Together, the top ten hold roughly 4.5% of the sample.

The starting material was peripheral blood, obtained on day 0 of MenACWY control vaccination. The chain uses TRBV15 and TRBJ2-1; a weak D assignment points to TRBD2 (5 bases agree). The sequence came from an adult in good health. At the DNA level, the sequence is TGTGCCACCAGCAGAGATACCTTGGGAGTGTACGGAAAAAAAAAGGGTGAGCAGTTCTTC. The resulting protein is CATSRDTLGVYGKKKGEQFF.